This TCR beta chain stems from a study of blood T cells in healthy people across ages. The study isolated at least 6.5 million PBMCs from each sample. This clonotype showed up just a few times. The CDR3 is 20 residues long. In germline, CDR1 is SGHRS, CDR2 YFSETQ. The V segment lost 4 bases and the J segment 1 base; nucleotides outside the gene matches: 21. Using a J-beta primer mix together with a sample-barcoded 5' primer, a second PCR was run for about 6 to 11 cycles. TCRdb fed the 5' RACE reads into MiXCR, producing one record per CDR3 protein. The table lists about 1 million distinct CDR3 sequences, approximately 25% of them singletons. The same sample was also used in a study of T cells of mothers and their children.

The sequence derives from a girl aged 2-10 years in good health. Sequenced: blood. The genes are TRBV5-1 and TRBJ2-7; TRBD2 agrees at 9 bases. In DNA form, the CDR3 reads TGCGCCAGCAGCACGAGAAGTCAGGCCGGCGGGAGGGGAAGGTCCTACGAGCAGTACTTC. Translated: CASSTRSQAGGRGRSYEQYF.